Described below is a single T cell receptor (beta chain) sequence and its context. Per-sample cDNA came from eight separate reactions. Each UMI, carrying a 6-nucleotide sample barcode, came from template switching. From its re-call of the 5' RACE reads, TCRdb lists each CDR3 protein once, without DNA. Listed are 350,000 to 400,000 distinct CDR3 sequences; 2.6% falls within the top ten. The sample is drawn from a study of monozygotic twins with inflammatory bowel disease. The CDR3 spans 18 residues. Germline-derived CDR1 and CDR2 are SGHAT and FQNNGV. Input material: blood. The source of this sequence is a human donor with ulcerative colitis or Crohn's disease, or a healthy co-twin of an affected twin (not recorded which). The J gene is TRBJ1-4, the V gene TRBV11-2; the TRBD1 assignment by TCRdb is unverifiable without DNA. CDR3: CASSPGGPSTEINEKLFF.